What follows describes a single T cell receptor (beta chain). The data belong to a study of blood T cell repertoires in COVID-19. V trimming: 0 bases; J trimming: 7 bases; junction bases outside the gene matches: 7. The length of the CDR3 is 17 residues. The V gene's germline CDR1 is MNHEY and CDR2 SVGEGT. Under the authors' procedure: By means of reference gene primer amplification, nucleated cell counts were estimated. Clones were sequenced by immunoSEQ multiplex PCR, and TCRdb holds only the in-frame ones, with some missing. Clone size and the V and J calls come from that table; the DNA yielded D and trimming. The sample holds 200,000 to 300,000 clones, roughly 90% seen once.

The sample taken for sequencing was peripheral blood. The chain combines TRBV6-2 or TRBV6-3 with TRBJ2-1, with 12 bases fitting TRBD2. The sequence was collected from a human donor in a cohort sampled during active COVID-19. The CDR3 DNA follows: TGTGCCAGCAGTTACTCGAGTAGCCTAGCGGGGGGGAATGAGCAGTTCTTC. This encodes CASSYSSSLAGGNEQFF.